The 25 T cell receptor beta chains given below trace back to one sample, sequenced in a study of blood T cell repertoires in COVID-19. Method: immunoSEQ multiplex PCR; TCRdb's copy keeps in-frame clones and lacks some. The table has around 260,000 clones, approximately 85% seen once. Sequenced material: PBMCs or T cells enriched from blood (not recorded which). All receptors come from a woman aged 30 to 39 who had recovered from COVID-19.

The chain is built from TRBV13 and TRBJ2-3; 10 positions agree with TRBD2. Losses at the gene ends were 2 bases for V and 5 bases for J; bases not matched to a gene: 7. Germline V gene sequence: CDR1 PRHDT, CDR2 FYEKMQ (reference sequence). The CDR3 totals 16 residues. The CDR3 bases are TGTGCCAGCAGCTTACAGAGGACTAGCGGTGGAGATACGCAGTATTTT. Residues: CASSLQRTSGGDTQYF.

A few counts support this clone. J is TRBJ1-5 and V is TRBV6-4; possible D gene TRBD1, 5 bases. Germline V gives CDR1 MRHNA, CDR2 SNTAGT. The CDR3 has 13 amino acids. The ends were cut back, 4 bases at V and 5 bases at J, with 9 bases in the middle. The CDR3 protein is CASSVRVDQPQHF. CDR3 DNA: TGTGCCAGCAGTGTCAGGGTTGATCAGCCCCAGCATTTT.

At least ten counts were recorded for this clone. V usage is TRBV6-1 and J usage is TRBJ1-4, with 10 bases identical to TRBD1. Trimming cost V 2 bases and J 5 bases; bases outside gene matches: 5. The CDR3 covers 16 residues. Germline V gene sequence: CDR1 MNHNS, CDR2 SASEGT. This chain's CDR3 is CASSEWAGQGNEKLFF. The CDR3 region has the DNA TGTGCCAGCAGTGAATGGGCGGGACAGGGGAATGAAAAACTGTTTTTT.

The V and J genes are TRBV27 and TRBJ1-2; 9 bases align to TRBD1. Germline V gene data show CDR1 as MNHEY and CDR2 as SMNVEV (reference sequence). V trimming: 5 bases; J trimming: 8 bases; junction bases outside the gene matches: 15. This CDR3 region has 16 residues. The CDR3 sequence is CASSKRTGDQGGGYTF. In DNA form, the CDR3 reads TGTGCCAGCAGTAAACGGACAGGGGATCAAGGAGGCGGCTACACCTTC.

The genes are TRBV5-6 and TRBJ2-1, with D possibly matching TRBD2 (6 bases). Per germline, CDR1 SGHDT and CDR2 YYEEEE. The V gene lost 0 bases and the J gene lost 2 bases, with 18 bases spanning the gap. The CDR3 has 18 residues. CDR3 coding DNA: TGTGCCAGCAGCTTGGGGCCCCGGGAGCGGCCCCCCTACAATGAGCAGTTCTTC. The encoded protein is CASSLGPRERPPYNEQFF.

The CDR3 nucleotides are TGTGCCAGCAGTTCACCCGGGACAGAACGACTTAGCAATCAGCCCCAGCATTTT. Translation: CASSSPGTERLSNQPQHF. The rearrangement uses TRBV28 and TRBJ1-5; TRBD1 aligns across 7 bases. The germline gives CDR1 MDHEN, CDR2 SYDVKM. There are 18 residues in the CDR3. V lost 4 bases, J lost 0 bases, and 12 bases stayed unmatched.

J is TRBJ2-1 and V is TRBV29-1; 8 bases line up with TRBD2. Germline V gene data show CDR1 as SQVTM and CDR2 as ANQGSEA. V shed 7 bases, J shed 3 bases, and the junction held 14 bases outside the gene matches. The CDR3 is 16 residues long. The CDR3 is CSAARPLAEVYNEQFF. DNA for the CDR3: TGCAGCGCCGCACGGCCACTAGCGGAGGTCTACAATGAGCAGTTCTTC.

V and J are TRBV4-2 and TRBJ2-2; TRBD2 matches 8 bases. Germline CDR1 reads LGHNA; CDR2 reads YNFKEQ. Losses at the gene ends were 4 bases for V and 7 bases for J; bases not matched to a gene: 8. The CDR3 totals 15 residues. Here the CDR3 DNA reads TGTGCCAGCAGCCCGAAGCGGGAGTTGGACGGGGAGCTGTTTTTT. Encoded protein: CASSPKRELDGELFF.

The chain uses TRBV15 and TRBJ1-3; no clear D. CDR1 is LNHNV and CDR2 is YYDKDF in the germline V gene (reference sequence). Trimming stripped 3 bases from V and 0 bases from J, with 12 bases between. The CDR3 sequence is 16 residues long. The CDR3 DNA follows: TGTGCCACCAGCAGGGGAGGTGTCCTCTCTGGAAACACCATATATTTT. This translates into CATSRGGVLSGNTIYF.

This chain connects TRBV4-2 to TRBJ2-2; the D is unclear. The germline V gene has CDR1 LGHNA and CDR2 YNFKEQ. The CDR3 is 14 amino acids. V was clipped by 3 bases and J by 2 bases, with 7 bases between them. CDR3 sequence (DNA): TGTGCCAGCAGCCACAACTCAAACACCGGGGAGCTGTTTTTT. Its protein product is CASSHNSNTGELFF.

The chain recombines TRBV5-8 with TRBJ2-1, with D unclear. V lost 0 bases to trimming and J lost 6 bases, with 10 bases between them. There are 14 residues in the CDR3. Per the germline V gene, CDR1 is SGHTS and CDR2 is YDEGEE. The CDR3 nucleotides are TGTGCCAGCAGCTTGGGGCTCCAGTCCAATGAGCAGTTCTTC. It encodes CASSLGLQSNEQFF. Complete variable domain (other parts from reference TRBV5-8 and TRBJ2-1): EAGVTQSPTHLIKTRGQQATLRCSPISGHTSVYWYQQALGLGLQFLLWYDEGEERNRGNFPPRFSGRQFPNYSSELNVNALELEDSALYLCASSLGLQSNEQFFGPGTRLTVL.

This sequence joins TRBV5-1 and TRBJ2-7; D unclear. Trimming shortened V by 4 bases and J by 0 bases, and 14 bases separated the two germline ends. CDR1 and CDR2 (germline): SGHRS, YFSETQ. This CDR3 has 15 amino acids. The CDR3 coding sequence is TGCGCCAGCAGCGAACCCGGCCGGAGCTCCTACGAGCAGTACTTC. Amino acid sequence: CASSEPGRSSYEQYF.

The rearrangement uses TRBV18 and TRBJ2-3; possibly TRBD2 for D (6 bases). In germline, CDR1 is KGHSH, CDR2 LQKENI. This CDR3 comprises 20 residues. V lost 5 bases to trimming and J lost 0 bases, with 27 bases between them. The CDR3 loop reads CASSTEISGLGGSSTDTQYF. As DNA, the CDR3 is TGTGCCAGCTCAACGGAAATTTCGGGACTTGGCGGATCTAGCACAGATACGCAGTATTTT.

The rearrangement links TRBV5-1 to TRBJ2-1; 10 bases map to TRBD1. Germline loops: CDR1 SGHRS, CDR2 YFSETQ. J gave up 3 bases and V 0 bases, and 0 bases lay outside the gene matches. This CDR3 comprises 15 residues. The CDR3 here is CASSLGTGGYNEQFF. The CDR3, as DNA: TGCGCCAGCAGCTTGGGGACAGGGGGCTACAATGAGCAGTTCTTC.

The chain has TRBV19 and TRBJ1-3, with 9 bases fitting TRBD1. V was pared by 4 bases and J by 6 bases, with 19 bases of the junction left unmatched. Germline V lookup: CDR1 LNHDA, CDR2 SQIVND (reference sequence). The CDR3 has 19 residues. The CDR3 is CASSRRGQGTITLENTIYF. In DNA, the CDR3 is TGTGCCAGTAGTAGAAGAGGACAGGGGACCATAACTCTGGAAAACACCATATATTTT.

The V and J genes are TRBV28 and TRBJ2-7; D gene unclear. CDR1 and CDR2 from the germline V gene are MDHEN and SYDVKM. The V end lost 6 bases, the J end lost 4 bases, and 10 bases lay between the germline ends. The CDR3 loop spans 12 amino acids. The CDR3 protein is CASSLPRYEQYF. The CDR3 bases are TGTGCCAGCAGCCTACCCAGGTACGAGCAGTACTTC.

V gene TRBV28 combines with J gene TRBJ2-5; 10 nucleotides agree with TRBD1. Germline V CDR1 and CDR2: MDHEN, SYDVKM. The CDR3 sequence is 16 residues long. The trim removed 0 bases at V and 2 bases at J, leaving 3 bases unmatched. The CDR3 here is CASSLWTGGEQETQYF. The CDR3 DNA reads TGTGCCAGCAGTTTATGGACAGGGGGCGAACAAGAGACCCAGTACTTC.

CDR3: CASSLSGTGGEGYTF. The DNA of the CDR3 is TGTGCCAGCAGTTTATCAGGGACAGGGGGCGAGGGCTACACCTTC. The V call is TRBV28, the J call TRBJ1-2; TRBD1 agrees at 12 bases. The CDR3 is 15 amino acids. With V trimmed by 1 base and J by 8 bases, 5 bases remained unmatched. The germline CDR1 and CDR2 sequences are MDHEN and SYDVKM.

This chain connects TRBV20-1 to TRBJ2-5, with TRBD2 matching over 10 bases. The V and J ends lost 3 bases and 4 bases, in that order; junction bases with no gene match: 11. CDR3 length equals 16 residues. Germline loops: CDR1 DFQATT, CDR2 SNEGSKA (reference sequence). CDR3 nucleotides: TGCAGTGCTAGTTCCGGGACTAGCGTCAGTGGAGAGACCCAGTACTTC. It translates to CSASSGTSVSGETQYF.

Only one count was recorded for this clone. The gene calls are TRBV10-3 and TRBJ2-7; TRBD2 aligns across 7 bases. This CDR3 is 14 amino acids long. After removal of 3 bases from V and 5 bases from J, the junction contained 7 bases not matched to a gene. Germline V gene sequence: CDR1 ENHRY, CDR2 SYGVKD. The CDR3 coding sequence is TGTGCCATCAGTGAACTAGCGCTCCTTGACGAGCAGTACTTC. Amino acid sequence: CAISELALLDEQYF.

This rearrangement joins TRBV19 to TRBJ1-1; no clear D gene. The CDR3 contains 13 residues. V was clipped by 7 bases and J by 0 bases, with 9 bases between them. CDR1 LNHDA and CDR2 SQIVND come from the germline V gene (reference sequence). CDR3 sequence reads: CASIPGMNTEAFF. Written as DNA, the CDR3 is TGTGCCAGTATTCCCGGGATGAACACTGAAGCTTTCTTT.

Written as DNA, the CDR3 is TGTGCCAGCATCTCGACAGGCTTCCCCTACGAGCAGTACTTC. Translating it yields CASISTGFPYEQYF. The V call is TRBV6-5, the J call TRBJ2-7, with a tentative D call TRBD1 (6 bases). The CDR3 loop spans 14 amino acids. The germline V and J ends were trimmed by 7 bases and 2 bases, with 15 bases remaining between them. Germline V gene sequence: CDR1 MNHEY, CDR2 SVGAGI.

The chain carries TRBV6-4 and TRBJ1-1; 7 bases match TRBD1. The CDR3 is 15 residues long. Trimming cost V 1 base and J 4 bases; bases outside gene matches: 6. CDR1 MRHNA and CDR2 SNTAGT come from the germline V gene. CDR3 nucleotide sequence: TGTGCCAGCAGTGACTTGGCAGGGGGGATCACTGAAGCTTTCTTT. As protein: CASSDLAGGITEAFF.

The chain recombines TRBV18 with TRBJ2-2; no reliable D call. The CDR3 spans 14 residues. V shed 3 bases and J shed 1 base, with 6 bases lying between them. Germline CDR1 KGHSH, CDR2 LQKENI. This chain's CDR3 is CASSPSMNTGELFF. The DNA of the CDR3 is TGTGCCAGCTCACCGTCCATGAACACCGGGGAGCTGTTTTTT.

The chain joins TRBV18 to TRBJ2-7, with D possibly being TRBD1 (5 bases). The CDR3 consists of 13 residues. CDR1 is KGHSH and CDR2 is LQKENI in the germline V gene. The V end lost 2 bases, the J end lost 7 bases, and 12 bases lay between the germline ends. CDR3 coding DNA: TGTGCCAGCTCACCAGGGCAGGGCGATGAGCAGTACTTC. This encodes CASSPGQGDEQYF.